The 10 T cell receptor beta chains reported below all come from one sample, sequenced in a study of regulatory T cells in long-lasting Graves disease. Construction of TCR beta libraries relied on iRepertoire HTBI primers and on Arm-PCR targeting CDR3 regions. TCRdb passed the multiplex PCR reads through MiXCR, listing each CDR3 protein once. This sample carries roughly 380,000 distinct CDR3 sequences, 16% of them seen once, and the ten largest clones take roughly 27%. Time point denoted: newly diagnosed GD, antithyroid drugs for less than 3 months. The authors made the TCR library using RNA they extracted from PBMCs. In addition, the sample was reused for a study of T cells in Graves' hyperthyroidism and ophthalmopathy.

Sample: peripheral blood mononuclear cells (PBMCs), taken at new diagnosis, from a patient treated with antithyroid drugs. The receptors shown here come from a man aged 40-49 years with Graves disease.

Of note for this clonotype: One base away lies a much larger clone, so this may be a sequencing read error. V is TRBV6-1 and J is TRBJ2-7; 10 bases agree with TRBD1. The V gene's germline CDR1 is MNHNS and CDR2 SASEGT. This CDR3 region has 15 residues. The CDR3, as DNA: TGTGTCAGCAGCATGGGACAGGGGAGCTCCTACGAGCAGTACTTC. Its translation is CVSSMGQGSSYEQYF.

The CDR3 loop is CATSRVTELAKNIQYF. The CDR3 nucleotides read TGTGCCACCAGCAGAGTCACGGAACTAGCCAAAAACATTCAGTACTTC. The rearrangement uses TRBV15 and TRBJ2-4; D gene uncertain. The CDR3 extends over 16 amino acids. The germline CDR1 and CDR2 sequences are LNHNV and YYDKDF (reference sequence). With 1 base removed from V and 0 bases from J, the gap between germline ends came to 10 bases.

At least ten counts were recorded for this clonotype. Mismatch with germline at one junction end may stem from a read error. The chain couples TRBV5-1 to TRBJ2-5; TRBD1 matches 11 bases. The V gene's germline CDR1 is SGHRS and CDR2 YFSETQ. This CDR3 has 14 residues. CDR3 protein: CASSPGTGGETQYF. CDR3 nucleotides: TGTGCCAGCAGCCCAGGGACAGGGGGAGAGACCCAGTACTTC.

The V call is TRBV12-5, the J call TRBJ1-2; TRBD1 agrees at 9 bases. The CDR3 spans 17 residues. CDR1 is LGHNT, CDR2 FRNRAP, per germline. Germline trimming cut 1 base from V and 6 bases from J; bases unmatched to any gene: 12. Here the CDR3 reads CASGLALPQDRGNGYTF. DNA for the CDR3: TGTGCTAGTGGTTTGGCACTCCCCCAAGACAGGGGGAATGGCTACACCTTC.

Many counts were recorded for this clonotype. CDR3 loop: CASSQAPNALQLRTDTQYF. The CDR3 DNA reads as TGCGCCAGCAGCCAAGCACCTAACGCCTTACAGCTGCGGACAGATACGCAGTATTTT. The gene calls are TRBV4-1 and TRBJ2-3, with D unresolved. This CDR3 region has 19 residues. Trimming shortened V by 1 base and J by 3 bases, and 23 bases separated the two germline ends. Looked up from germline, CDR1 is MGHRA and CDR2 is YSYEKL.

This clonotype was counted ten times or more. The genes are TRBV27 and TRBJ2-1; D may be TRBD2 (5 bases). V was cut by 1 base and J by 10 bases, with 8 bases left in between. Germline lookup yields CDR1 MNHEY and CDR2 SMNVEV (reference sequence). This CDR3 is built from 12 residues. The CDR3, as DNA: TGTGCCAGCAGTTTATTAGGCGGGGAGCAGTTCTTC. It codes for CASSLLGGEQFF.

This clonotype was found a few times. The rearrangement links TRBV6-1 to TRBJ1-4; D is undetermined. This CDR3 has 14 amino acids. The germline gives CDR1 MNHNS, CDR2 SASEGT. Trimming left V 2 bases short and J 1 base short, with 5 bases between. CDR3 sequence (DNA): TGTGCCAGCAGTGAACTGGGAACTAATGAAAAACTGTTTTTT. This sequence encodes CASSELGTNEKLFF.

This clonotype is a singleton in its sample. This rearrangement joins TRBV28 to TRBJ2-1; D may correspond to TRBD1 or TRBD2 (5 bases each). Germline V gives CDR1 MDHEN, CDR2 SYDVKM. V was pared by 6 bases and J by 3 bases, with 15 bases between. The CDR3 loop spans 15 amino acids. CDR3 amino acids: CASSPSLGVYNEQFF. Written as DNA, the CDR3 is TGTGCCAGCAGCCCCTCCCTGGGGGTCTACAATGAGCAGTTCTTC.

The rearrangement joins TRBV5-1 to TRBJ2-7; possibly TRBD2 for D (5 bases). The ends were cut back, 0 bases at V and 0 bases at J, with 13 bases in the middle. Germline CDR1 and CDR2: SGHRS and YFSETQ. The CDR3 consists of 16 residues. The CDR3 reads CASSLDPPSGSYEQYF. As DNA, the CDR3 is TGCGCCAGCAGCTTGGATCCCCCCAGCGGCTCCTACGAGCAGTACTTC.

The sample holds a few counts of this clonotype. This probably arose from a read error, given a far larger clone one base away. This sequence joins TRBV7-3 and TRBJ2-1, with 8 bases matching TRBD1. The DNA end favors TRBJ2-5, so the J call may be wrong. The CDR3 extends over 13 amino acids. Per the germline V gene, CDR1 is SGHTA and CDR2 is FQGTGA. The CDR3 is CAHTDGQGETQYF. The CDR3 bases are TGTGCCCACACCGATGGACAGGGTGAGACCCAGTACTTC.